These 7 T cell receptor beta chains were sequenced from one sample in a study of OX40 agonist ivuxolimab in advanced cancers. Here immunoSEQ multiplex PCR was the method, and the copy in TCRdb shows in-frame clones only, minus some. This repertoire shows fewer than 75,000 clones, roughly 90% found once; its top ten account for 0.67%. The material was CD4+ or CD8+ T cells sorted from blood, obtained in a trial of the OX40 agonist ivuxolimab. Receptor source: an adult with an advanced solid tumor such as melanoma, head and neck, liver or kidney cancer.

V usage is TRBV5-1 and J usage is TRBJ1-1; D uncertain. Trimming left V 0 bases short and J 10 bases short, with 13 bases between. The CDR3 is 13 residues long. Germline CDR1 SGHRS, CDR2 YFSETQ. The CDR3 bases are TGCGCCAGCAGCTTGGGAGACACCGAGCGAGCTTTCTTT. This translates into CASSLGDTERAFF.

The chain joins TRBV30 to TRBJ1-5; D is perhaps TRBD1 (6 bases). Germline CDR1 is GTSNPN and CDR2 is SVGIG (reference sequence). V was cut by 4 bases and J by 1 base, with 8 bases left in between. CDR3 length: 13 residues. The CDR3 coding sequence is TGTGCCTGGACCAGGGGCAGCAATCAGCCCCAGCATTTT. This sequence encodes CAWTRGSNQPQHF.

The CDR3 DNA reads as TGTGCCAGCGCTTCGGCCTACCAAGAGACCCAGTACTTC. Its translation is CASASAYQETQYF. V gene TRBV6-1 combines with J gene TRBJ2-5, with D unclear. The germline V and J ends were trimmed by 8 bases and 0 bases, with 10 bases remaining between them. The CDR3 consists of 13 residues. The germline gives CDR1 MNHNS, CDR2 SASEGT.

The chain combines TRBV25-1 with TRBJ2-1; D unclear. CDR1 and CDR2 from the germline V gene are MGHDK and SYGVNS. V was shortened by 4 bases and J by 4 bases, with 2 bases between the two germline ends. The CDR3 is made up of 11 amino acids. CDR3 sequence (DNA): TGTGCCAGCAGTGTTTACAATGAGCAGTTCTTC. This translates into CASSVYNEQFF.

This sequence joins TRBV10-3 and TRBJ1-2; TRBD1 might be the D (6 bases). Germline loops: CDR1 ENHRY, CDR2 SYGVKD. The V end was cut by 0 bases, the J end by 8 bases, with 22 bases between. The CDR3 has 17 amino acids. CDR3 sequence: CAISESRTGLSDGGYTF. The DNA of the CDR3 is TGTGCCATCAGTGAGTCGAGAACAGGGCTATCTGATGGCGGCTACACCTTC.

The rearrangement joins TRBV11-3 to TRBJ2-5; 11 bases agree with TRBD2. From germline, CDR1 is SGHNT and CDR2 YENEEA. Trimming took 5 bases from V and 2 from J; bases not matched to a gene: 4. CDR3 length equals 15 residues. CDR3 coding DNA: TGTGCCAGCAGCCCTGGACTAGCGGGTCAAGAGACCCAGTACTTC. Translating it yields CASSPGLAGQETQYF.

This clone has a single count. This chain uses TRBV28 with TRBJ2-2, with 10 nucleotides matching TRBD1. Germline-derived CDR1 and CDR2 are MDHEN and SYDVKM. V was clipped by 6 bases and J by 6 bases; unmatched bases: 4. This CDR3 region has 14 residues. The DNA of the CDR3 is TGTGCCAGCAGCACCGGGACAGGGGCCGGGGAGCTGTTTTTT. Translation: CASSTGTGAGELFF. Full variable domain (missing parts from reference TRBV28 and TRBJ2-2): DVKVTQSSRYLVKRTGEKVFLECVQDMDHENMFWYRQDPGLGLRLIYFSYDVKMKEKGDIPEGYSVSREKKERFSLILESASTNQTSMYLCASSTGTGAGELFFGEGSRLTVL.